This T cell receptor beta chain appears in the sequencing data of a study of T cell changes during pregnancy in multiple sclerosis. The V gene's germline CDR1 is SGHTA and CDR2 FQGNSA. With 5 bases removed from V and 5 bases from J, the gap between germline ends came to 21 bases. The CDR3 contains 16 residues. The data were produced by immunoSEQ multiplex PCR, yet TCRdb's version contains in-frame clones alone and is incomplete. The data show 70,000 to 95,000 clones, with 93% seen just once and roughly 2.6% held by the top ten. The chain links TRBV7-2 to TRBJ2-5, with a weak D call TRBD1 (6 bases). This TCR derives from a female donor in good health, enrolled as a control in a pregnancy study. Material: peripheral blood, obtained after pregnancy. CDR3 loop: CASSPTGTSGRETQYF. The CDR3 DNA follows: TGTGCCAGCAGCCCCACAGGGACGAGCGGAAGGGAGACCCAGTACTTC.